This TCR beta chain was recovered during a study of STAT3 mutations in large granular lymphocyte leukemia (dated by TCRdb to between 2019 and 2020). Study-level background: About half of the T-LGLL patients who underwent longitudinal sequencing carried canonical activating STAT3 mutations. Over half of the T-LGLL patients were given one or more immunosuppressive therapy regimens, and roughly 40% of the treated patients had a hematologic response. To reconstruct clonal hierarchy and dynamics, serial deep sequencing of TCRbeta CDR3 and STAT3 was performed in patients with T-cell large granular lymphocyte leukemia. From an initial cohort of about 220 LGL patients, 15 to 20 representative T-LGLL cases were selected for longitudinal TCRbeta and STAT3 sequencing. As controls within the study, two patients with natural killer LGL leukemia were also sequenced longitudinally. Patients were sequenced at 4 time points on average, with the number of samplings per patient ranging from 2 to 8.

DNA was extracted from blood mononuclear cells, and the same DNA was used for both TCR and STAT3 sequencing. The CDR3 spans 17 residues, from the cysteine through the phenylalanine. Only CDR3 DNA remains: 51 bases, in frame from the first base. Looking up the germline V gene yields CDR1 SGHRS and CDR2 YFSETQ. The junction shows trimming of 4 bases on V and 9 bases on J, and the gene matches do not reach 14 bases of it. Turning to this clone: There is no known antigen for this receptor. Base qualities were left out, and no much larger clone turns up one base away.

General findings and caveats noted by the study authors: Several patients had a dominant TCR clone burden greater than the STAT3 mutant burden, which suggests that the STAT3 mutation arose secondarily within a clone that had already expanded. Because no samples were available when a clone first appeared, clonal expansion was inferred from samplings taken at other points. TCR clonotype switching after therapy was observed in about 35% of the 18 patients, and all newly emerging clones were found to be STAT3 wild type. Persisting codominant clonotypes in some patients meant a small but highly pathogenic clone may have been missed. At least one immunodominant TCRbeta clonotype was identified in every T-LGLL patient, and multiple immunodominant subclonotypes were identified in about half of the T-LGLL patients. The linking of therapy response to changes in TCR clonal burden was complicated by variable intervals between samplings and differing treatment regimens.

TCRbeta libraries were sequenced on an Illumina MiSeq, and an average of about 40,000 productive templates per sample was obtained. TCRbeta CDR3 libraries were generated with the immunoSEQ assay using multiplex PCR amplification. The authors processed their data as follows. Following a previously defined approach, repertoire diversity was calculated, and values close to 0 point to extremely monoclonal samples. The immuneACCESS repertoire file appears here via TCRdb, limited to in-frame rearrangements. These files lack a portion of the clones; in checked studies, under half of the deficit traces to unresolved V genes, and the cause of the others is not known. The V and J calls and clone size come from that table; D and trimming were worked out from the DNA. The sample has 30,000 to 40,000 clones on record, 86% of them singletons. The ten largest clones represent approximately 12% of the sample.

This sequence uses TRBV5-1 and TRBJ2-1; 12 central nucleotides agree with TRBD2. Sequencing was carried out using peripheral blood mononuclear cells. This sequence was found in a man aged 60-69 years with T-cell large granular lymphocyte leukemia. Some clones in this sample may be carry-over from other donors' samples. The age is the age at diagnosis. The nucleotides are TGCGCCAGCAGCCTACGACTAGCGGGGGAAGCTAGTTCTGAGCAGTTCTTC. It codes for CASSLRLAGEASSEQFF.